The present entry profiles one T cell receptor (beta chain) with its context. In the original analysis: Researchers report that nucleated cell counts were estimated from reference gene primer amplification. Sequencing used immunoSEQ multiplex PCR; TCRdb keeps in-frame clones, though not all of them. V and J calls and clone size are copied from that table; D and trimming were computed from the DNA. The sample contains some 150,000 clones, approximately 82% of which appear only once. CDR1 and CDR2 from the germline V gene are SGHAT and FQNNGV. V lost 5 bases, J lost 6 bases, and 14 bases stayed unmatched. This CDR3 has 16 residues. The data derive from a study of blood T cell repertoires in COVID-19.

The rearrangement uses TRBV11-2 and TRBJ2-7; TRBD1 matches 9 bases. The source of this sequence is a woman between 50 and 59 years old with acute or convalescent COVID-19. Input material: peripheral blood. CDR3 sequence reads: CASSADRGFTGGEQYF. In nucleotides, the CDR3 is TGTGCCAGCAGCGCGGACAGGGGATTTACAGGGGGCGAGCAGTACTTC.